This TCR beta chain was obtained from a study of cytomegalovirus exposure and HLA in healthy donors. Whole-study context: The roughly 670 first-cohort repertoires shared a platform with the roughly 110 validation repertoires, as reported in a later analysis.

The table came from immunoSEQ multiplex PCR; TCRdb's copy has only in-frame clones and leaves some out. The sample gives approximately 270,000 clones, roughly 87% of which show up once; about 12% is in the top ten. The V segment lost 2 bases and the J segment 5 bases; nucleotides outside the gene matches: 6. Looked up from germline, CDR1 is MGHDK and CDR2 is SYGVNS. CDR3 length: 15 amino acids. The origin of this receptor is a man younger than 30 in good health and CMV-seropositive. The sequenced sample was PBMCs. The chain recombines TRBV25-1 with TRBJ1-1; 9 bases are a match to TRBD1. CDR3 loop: CASSEMGQGWTEAFF. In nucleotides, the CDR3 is TGTGCCAGCAGTGAAATGGGACAGGGTTGGACTGAAGCTTTCTTT. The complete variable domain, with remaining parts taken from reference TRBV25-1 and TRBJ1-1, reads EADIYQTPRYLVIGTGKKITLECSQTMGHDKMYWYQQDPGMELHLIHYSYGVNSTEKGDLSSESTVSRIRTEHFPLTLESARPSHTSQYLCASSEMGQGWTEAFFGQGTRLTVV.